These 23 T cell receptor beta chains share one sample of origin, sequenced in a study of response to subunit inactivated influenza vaccine. In TCRdb, the RT-PCR reads were re-called with MiXCR into one record per CDR3 protein. The sample consists of about 780,000 distinct CDR3 sequences, about 18% of them appearing once. The material sequenced was PBMCs from blood, taken around 5 days after vaccination. All receptors come from a man in his fifties who received an inactivated influenza vaccine.

This clonotype was observed a handful of times. The rearrangement joins TRBV5-1 to TRBJ1-2, with 9 bases identical to TRBD1. CDR3 size: 12 residues. Trimming at V came to 4 bases and at J to 8 bases, leaving 3 bases not matched to a gene. Germline V gene lookup returns CDR1 SGHRS and CDR2 YFSETQ. Written as DNA, the CDR3 is TGCGCCAGCAGCGAGGACAGGGGAGGCTACACCTTC. This translates into CASSEDRGGYTF.

V and J are TRBV12-3 or TRBV12-4 and TRBJ2-6, with 7 positions matching TRBD1. J gave up 3 bases and V 11 bases, and 13 bases lay outside the gene matches. The CDR3 is made up of 16 amino acids. The DNA for the CDR3 is TGTGCCGGTCGACAGGGAACTCCGTATGGGGCCAACGTCCTGACTTTC. This translates into CAGRQGTPYGANVLTF.

This chain connects TRBV4-3 to TRBJ2-3, with 7 bases identical to TRBD2. This CDR3 is 17 amino acids long. Germline-derived CDR1 and CDR2 are LGHNA and YSLEER. With V trimmed by 3 bases and J by 4 bases, 13 bases remained unmatched. As DNA, the CDR3 is TGCGCCAGCAGCCAGTTCAGCGGGGCGGGAGTGTCAGATACGCAGTATTTT. It specifies CASSQFSGAGVSDTQYF.

This clonotype was counted a few times. This chain uses TRBV29-1 with TRBJ2-1, with TRBD1 matching 7 bases. J lost 8 bases, V lost 3 bases, and 7 bases had no gene match. CDR1 and CDR2 (germline): SQVTM, ANQGSEA. The CDR3 contains 13 residues. The CDR3 sequence is CSVDTDREHEQFF. The CDR3 nucleotides read TGCAGCGTTGACACCGACAGGGAGCATGAGCAGTTCTTC.

The J gene is TRBJ2-1, the V gene TRBV5-1; 14 bases match TRBD2. Per germline, CDR1 SGHRS and CDR2 YFSETQ. The CDR3 length is 18 residues. V shed 2 bases and J 10 bases; nucleotides not matched to a gene: 14. The CDR3 sequence is CASSFAATGLAGVREQFF. As DNA, the CDR3 is TGCGCCAGCAGCTTCGCAGCTACGGGACTAGCGGGAGTCAGGGAGCAGTTCTTC. Using reference TRBV5-1 and TRBJ2-1 for the parts outside the CDR3, the full variable domain is KAGVTQTPRYLIKTRGQQVTLSCSPISGHRSVSWYQQTPGQGLQFLFEYFSETQRNKGNFPGRFSGRQFSNSRSEMNVSTLELGDSALYLCASSFAATGLAGVREQFFGPGTRLTVL.

This chain uses TRBV7-2 with TRBJ2-1; no definite D call. Looked up from germline, CDR1 is SGHTA and CDR2 is FQGNSA. Trimming took 6 bases from V and 4 from J, leaving 10 bases between them. There are 13 residues in the CDR3. The DNA of the CDR3 is TGTGCCAGCAGTTATCAAACATACAATGAGCAGTTCTTC. Translating gives CASSYQTYNEQFF.

J is TRBJ2-7 and V is TRBV7-9; D possibly uses TRBD1 or TRBD2 (5 bases each). V was cut by 5 bases and J by 2 bases, with 16 bases left in between. Germline V lookup: CDR1 SEHNR, CDR2 FQNEAQ (reference sequence). There are 15 residues in the CDR3. CDR3 nucleotide sequence: TGTGCCAGCAGCCGCGACAGAATCGGGGCCTACGAGCAGTACTTC. This sequence encodes CASSRDRIGAYEQYF.

This clonotype came up a few times. The chain carries TRBV20-1 and TRBJ2-1, with 7 bases fitting TRBD2. Trimming at V came to 2 bases and at J to 5 bases, leaving 6 bases not matched to a gene. Germline V gene lookup returns CDR1 DFQATT and CDR2 SNEGSKA (reference sequence). The CDR3 is made up of 14 amino acids. The CDR3 bases are TGCAGTGCTAGATTCCGCGGGGGACACAATGAGCAGTTCTTC. Protein product: CSARFRGGHNEQFF.

J is TRBJ2-5 and V is TRBV20-1; possible D gene TRBD1, 6 bases. CDR1 is DFQATT and CDR2 is SNEGSKA in the germline V gene (reference sequence). V was shortened by 4 bases and J by 1 base, with 7 bases between the two germline ends. CDR3 size: 12 residues. The CDR3 protein is CSAKGGQETQYF. The DNA of the CDR3 is TGCAGTGCTAAAGGGGGCCAAGAGACCCAGTACTTC.

The rearrangement uses TRBV20-1 and TRBJ1-2; tentatively, D is TRBD1 (5 bases). The V end was cut by 6 bases, the J end by 8 bases, with 19 bases between. CDR1 and CDR2 (germline): DFQATT, SNEGSKA (reference sequence). CDR3 length: 13 amino acids. CDR3 region: CSAKSGGTPGYTF. Here the CDR3 DNA reads TGCAGTGCAAAATCTGGGGGGACGCCGGGCTACACCTTC.

The CDR3 loop is CASSLAVVTETLNEQFF. CDR3 sequence (DNA): TGCGCCAGCAGCTTGGCCGTAGTGACAGAAACTTTGAATGAGCAGTTCTTC. The genes are TRBV5-1 and TRBJ2-1; a weak D match, TRBD1 (5 bases). Trimming pared 0 bases from V and 7 bases from J, leaving 20 bases between. The germline gives CDR1 SGHRS, CDR2 YFSETQ. The length of the CDR3 is 17 residues.

This clonotype was detected a few times. This chain connects TRBV10-3 to TRBJ2-7; D gene uncertain. Germline loops: CDR1 ENHRY, CDR2 SYGVKD. Trimming took 3 bases from V and 2 from J, leaving 14 bases between them. The CDR3 runs 15 residues. The CDR3 nucleotides read TGTGCCATCAGTGACAGTACGGCCAGTCCCTACGAGCAGTACTTC. It encodes CAISDSTASPYEQYF.

The chain recombines TRBV15 with TRBJ1-1, with 9 positions matching TRBD1. Germline V gives CDR1 LNHNV, CDR2 YYDKDF (reference sequence). Trimming removed 3 bases from V and 5 bases from J; junction bases left unmatched: 10. CDR3 size: 16 residues. The CDR3 DNA reads as TGTGCCACCAGCAGTCTAGAAGGGACAGGGCTTACTGAAGCTTTCTTT. Translated: CATSSLEGTGLTEAFF.

DNA of the CDR3: TGTGCCAGCAGCCAGGACTCATACGCAGATACGCAGTATTTT. Amino acid sequence: CASSQDSYADTQYF. This sequence joins TRBV11-2 and TRBJ2-3, with a tentative D call TRBD2 (5 bases). Trimming pared 5 bases from V and 4 bases from J, leaving 13 bases between. Germline V CDR1 and CDR2: SGHAT, FQNNGV. This CDR3 contains 14 residues. The variable domain in full, completed from reference TRBV11-2 and TRBJ2-3, reads EAGVAQSPRYKIIEKRQSVAFWCNPISGHATLYWYQQILGQGPKLLIQFQNNGVVDDSQLPKDRFSAERLKGVDSTLKIQPAKLEDSAVYLCASSQDSYADTQYFGPGTRLTVL.

The J gene is TRBJ2-7, the V gene TRBV20-1, with D tentatively TRBD1 (6 bases). From germline, CDR1 is DFQATT and CDR2 SNEGSKA (reference sequence). V was cut by 1 base and J by 2 bases, with 12 bases left in between. The CDR3 is 14 amino acids. DNA of the CDR3: TGCAGTGCTAGAGCACGACAGGACCCCTACGAGCAGTACTTC. Protein: CSARARQDPYEQYF.

This clonotype was counted a few times. V gene TRBV5-1 combines with J gene TRBJ2-7; possible D gene TRBD1, 6 bases. The CDR3 runs to 15 residues. With 0 bases removed from V and 5 bases from J, the gap between germline ends came to 15 bases. Germline V CDR1 and CDR2: SGHRS, YFSETQ. The chain's CDR3 is CASSLVGQGFDEQYF. The DNA of the CDR3 is TGCGCCAGCAGCTTGGTCGGTCAGGGGTTCGACGAGCAGTACTTC.

This sequence joins TRBV24-1 and TRBJ2-7; D is possibly TRBD1 (6 bases). The CDR3 is made up of 17 amino acids. Trimming shortened V by 5 bases and J by 2 bases, and 21 bases separated the two germline ends. Per germline, CDR1 KGHDR and CDR2 SFDVKD. CDR3 in DNA: TGTGCCACCAGTGGCAAGGCGAACAGGGTGGGCACCTACGAGCAGTACTTC. Protein sequence: CATSGKANRVGTYEQYF.

This clonotype was recorded a few times. This rearrangement joins TRBV14 to TRBJ2-5; TRBD1 matches 7 bases. Trimming removed 0 bases from V and 2 bases from J; junction bases left unmatched: 6. The germline V gene encodes CDR1 SGHDN and CDR2 FVKESK. This CDR3 has 16 amino acids. The DNA of the CDR3 is TGTGCCAGCAGCCAAGAAGTGGGGACAGTACAAGAGACCCAGTACTTC. Residues: CASSQEVGTVQETQYF.

This clonotype was detected only a few times. The V call is TRBV4-1, the J call TRBJ2-1, with D tentatively TRBD1 (5 bases). In germline, CDR1 is MGHRA, CDR2 YSYEKL. The CDR3 is 13 residues long. V lost 4 bases, J lost 9 bases, and 13 bases lay in between. The chain's CDR3 is CASSPHQGSEQFF. For the CDR3, the DNA is TGCGCCAGCAGCCCCCACCAGGGAAGTGAGCAGTTCTTC.

This clonotype was observed a few times. The chain carries TRBV5-1 and TRBJ1-4; D is unclear. The germline V gene has CDR1 SGHRS and CDR2 YFSETQ. This CDR3 spans 14 amino acids. The germline V and J ends were trimmed by 5 bases and 8 bases, with 16 bases remaining between them. In DNA, the CDR3 is TGCGCCAGCAGGTCCCGTGAGGGTGGGGAAAAACTGTTTTTT. Protein sequence: CASRSREGGEKLFF.

In regard to this clonotype: This may be a read error: a much more frequent sequence differs by one nucleotide. The chain links TRBV20-1 to TRBJ2-3; no clear D. In germline, CDR1 is DFQATT, CDR2 SNEGSKA (reference sequence). V dropped 3 bases and J dropped 2 bases, with 6 bases sitting between them. This CDR3 has 12 residues. The CDR3 sequence: CSASQTTDTQYF. The CDR3 DNA follows: TGCAGTGCTAGCCAGACCACAGATACGCAGTATTTT.

This clonotype turned up a few times. This chain connects TRBV12-3 or TRBV12-4 to TRBJ2-1, with TRBD1 matching 8 bases. The V and J ends lost 2 bases and 8 bases, in that order; junction bases with no gene match: 8. There are 15 residues in the CDR3. CDR3 DNA sequence: TGTGCCAGCAGTTTAATCGACAGGGGAAACGATGAGCAGTTCTTC. As protein: CASSLIDRGNDEQFF.

This clonotype has just a few counts. V is TRBV20-1 and J is TRBJ2-2; the D is unclear. Looked up from germline, CDR1 is DFQATT and CDR2 is SNEGSKA (reference sequence). The CDR3 runs 14 residues. V lost 0 bases, J lost 0 bases, and 5 bases lay in between. CDR3 sequence (DNA): TGCAGTGCTAGAGATATAGCGAACACCGGGGAGCTGTTTTTT. Translated, it gives CSARDIANTGELFF.